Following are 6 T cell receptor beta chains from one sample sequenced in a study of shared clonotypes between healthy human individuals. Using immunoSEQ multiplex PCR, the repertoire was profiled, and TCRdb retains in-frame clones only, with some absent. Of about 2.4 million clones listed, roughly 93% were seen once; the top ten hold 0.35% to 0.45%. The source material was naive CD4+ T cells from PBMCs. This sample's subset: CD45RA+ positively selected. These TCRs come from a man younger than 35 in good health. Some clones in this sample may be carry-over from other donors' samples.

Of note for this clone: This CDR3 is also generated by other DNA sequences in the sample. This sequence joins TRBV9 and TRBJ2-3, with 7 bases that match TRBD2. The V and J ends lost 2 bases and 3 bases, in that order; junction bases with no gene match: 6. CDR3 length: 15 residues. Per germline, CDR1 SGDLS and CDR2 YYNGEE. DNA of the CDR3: TGTGCCAGCAGCGTTGGCGGGAGAGGAACAGATACGCAGTATTTT. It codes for CASSVGGRGTDTQYF. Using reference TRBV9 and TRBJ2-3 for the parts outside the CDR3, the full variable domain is DSGVTQTPKHLITATGQRVTLRCSPRSGDLSVYWYQQSLDQGLQFLIQYYNGEERAKGNILERFSAQQFPDLHSELNLSSLELGDSALYFCASSVGGRGTDTQYFGPGTRLTVL.

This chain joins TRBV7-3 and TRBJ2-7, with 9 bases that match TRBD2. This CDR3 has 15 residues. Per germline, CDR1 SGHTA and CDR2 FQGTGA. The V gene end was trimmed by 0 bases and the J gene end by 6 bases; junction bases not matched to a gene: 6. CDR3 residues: CASSLTVAGGGEQYF. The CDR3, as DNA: TGTGCCAGCAGCTTAACGGTGGCGGGAGGGGGCGAGCAGTACTTC.

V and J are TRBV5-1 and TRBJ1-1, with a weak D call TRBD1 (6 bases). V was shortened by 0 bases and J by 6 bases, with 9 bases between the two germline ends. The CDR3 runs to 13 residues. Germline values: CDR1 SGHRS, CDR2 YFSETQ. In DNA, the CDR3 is TGCGCCAGCAGCTTGGCCCAGGGGCCTGAAGCTTTCTTT. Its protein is CASSLAQGPEAFF.

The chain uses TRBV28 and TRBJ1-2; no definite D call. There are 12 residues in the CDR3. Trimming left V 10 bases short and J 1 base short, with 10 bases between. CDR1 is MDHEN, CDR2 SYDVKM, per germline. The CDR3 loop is CATFGDNYGYTF. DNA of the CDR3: TGTGCCACTTTCGGAGATAACTATGGCTACACCTTC.

CDR3 region: CASSQIAGGGTDTQYF. For the CDR3, the DNA is TGCGCCAGCAGCCAAATAGCGGGAGGGGGCACAGATACGCAGTATTTT. The chain has TRBV4-1 and TRBJ2-3, with TRBD2 identical over 11 bases. Trimming cost V 2 bases and J 1 base; bases outside gene matches: 2. Germline CDR1 reads MGHRA; CDR2 reads YSYEKL. The CDR3 length is 16 residues.

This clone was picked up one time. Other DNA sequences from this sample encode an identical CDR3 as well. The CDR3 DNA reads as TGCGCCAGCAGCTTGCGGACAGGGGGCTTATACGAGCAGTACTTC. Amino acids: CASSLRTGGLYEQYF. The rearrangement joins TRBV5-1 to TRBJ2-7; 11 nucleotides match TRBD1. The trim removed 1 base at V and 4 bases at J, leaving 4 bases unmatched. The germline V gene has CDR1 SGHRS and CDR2 YFSETQ. The CDR3 consists of 15 residues.